What follows are 2 T cell receptor beta chains derived from one specimen sequenced in a study of cytomegalovirus exposure and HLA in healthy donors. Both 60 Vbeta primers and 13 Jbeta primers went into the PCR. This table comes from immunoSEQ multiplex PCR, and its TCRdb copy is limited to in-frame clones, with some not included. The sample yields some 130,000 clones, over 70% seen once. Input material: PBMCs. Receptor source: a man younger than 45 in good health and CMV-seronegative.

Only one count was recorded for this clone. The chain employs TRBV2 and TRBJ2-5, with TRBD2 matching 7 bases. With V trimmed by 4 bases and J by 0 bases, 2 bases remained unmatched. This CDR3 contains 14 residues. Germline CDR1 reads SNHLY; CDR2 reads FYNNEI. DNA of the CDR3: TGTGCCAGCAGTGTTGGGACTAACCAAGAGACCCAGTACTTC. It translates to CASSVGTNQETQYF.

This clone was counted once. The chain recombines TRBV11-2 with TRBJ2-7; weak D call: TRBD1 (5 bases). The CDR3 runs to 11 residues. Germline CDR1 reads SGHAT; CDR2 reads FQNNGV. The V gene lost 10 bases and the J gene lost 6 bases, with 13 bases spanning the gap. The CDR3 DNA reads as TGTGCCACCCGGACAAACGGCGAGCAGTACTTC. It specifies CATRTNGEQYF.